Reported below is one T cell receptor (beta chain). Its target is unknown. Researchers used genomic DNA as the template to profile TCR beta VDJ and CDR3. TCRdb analysed the reads with MiXCR anew, one entry per CDR3 protein. The table records 110,000 or so distinct CDR3 sequences, around 50% of them present only once. Deletions cut 8 bases from V and 2 bases from J, with 16 bases between. CDR3 size: 14 residues. CDR1 and CDR2 from the germline V gene are MNHEY and SMNVEV (reference sequence). These data are taken from a study of CD8+CD57+ T cells in acquired aplastic anemia. Notes on the study in general: Significance was not reached for CD8+ Simpson's diversity between patients and controls.

V is TRBV27 and J is TRBJ2-7; D may be TRBD1 (6 bases). The receptor's source is a human donor in good health, serving as a control. Sequenced input: sorted CD4+, CD8+, or CD8+CD57+ T cells (not recorded which) from PBMCs. Here the CDR3 DNA reads TGTGCCAGCTGCTCGCAGGGGACCGCCTACGAGCAGTACTTC. As protein: CASCSQGTAYEQYF.